This T cell receptor (beta chain) was captured in a study of CD8 T cells in ankylosing spondylitis. Library preparation for TCR beta used quantitative 5'-RACE with molecular barcodes. TCRdb re-called the 5' RACE reads with MiXCR, one entry per CDR3 protein. The sample records fewer than 550,000 distinct CDR3 sequences, approximately 5% being singletons. Overall study findings and caveats: For ankylosing spondylitis blood, a TCR beta motif of 7 or 8 highly homologous variants appeared characteristic. Reports say disease-linked clones showed up significantly more in matched ankylosing spondylitis synovial fluid. Reports of some motif variants in reactive arthritis synovial fluid and blood predate this one. With a CD8+ phenotype, disease-linked clones were relatively rare in peripheral blood.

This CDR3 has 13 residues. CDR1 and CDR2 from the germline V gene are KGHSH and LQKENI. The ends were cut back, 2 bases at V and 3 bases at J, with 7 bases in the middle. On this clonotype itself: No antigen is known for it. This may come from a read error, since a much larger clone is one base off. The CDR3 does not end in the conserved phenylalanine or tryptophan, so this is likely a read error.

This sequence originates from a male donor with ankylosing spondylitis. Sequencing was done on a sample of blood, either unsorted or a sorted T cell fraction (not recorded which). The rearrangement links TRBV18 to TRBJ2-5; D is undetermined. CDR3: CASSPWVEETQYI. The CDR3, as DNA: TGTGCCAGCTCACCATGGGTAGAAGAGACCCAGTACATC.